The 17 T cell receptor beta chains given below trace back to one sample, sequenced in a study of cytomegalovirus exposure and HLA in healthy donors. Only in-frame clones appear in the TCRdb table, and some are missing; sequencing was by immunoSEQ multiplex PCR. The sample holds about 120,000 clones, approximately 85% seen once. Sequencing was done on a sample of PBMCs. The receptors here all came from a young man in good health and CMV-seronegative.

This clone was detected only once. J is TRBJ1-1 and V is TRBV19, with TRBD1 matching over 8 bases. The J segment lost 4 bases and the V segment lost 6 bases, leaving 10 bases of the junction unmatched. Germline CDR1 reads LNHDA; CDR2 reads SQIVND (reference sequence). The CDR3 is made up of 15 amino acids. Written as DNA, the CDR3 is TGTGCCAGTAGGAACAGGGGGAGTGTGGGCACTGAAGCTTTCTTT. Protein product: CASRNRGSVGTEAFF.

The chain joins TRBV6-5 to TRBJ1-1; D is unclear. This CDR3 spans 13 amino acids. V lost 6 bases to trimming and J lost 4 bases, with 12 bases between them. Per the germline V gene, CDR1 is MNHEY and CDR2 is SVGAGI. The CDR3 DNA is TGTGCCAGCAGATCGGCCTCAGGCACTGAAGCTTTCTTT. It yields the protein CASRSASGTEAFF.

The chain combines TRBV2 with TRBJ1-2, with D unresolved. The CDR3 consists of 14 residues. Trimming cost V 1 base and J 4 bases, with 10 bases left between them. Germline CDR1 reads SNHLY; CDR2 reads FYNNEI. The CDR3 nucleotides are TGTGCCAGCAGTGAAGGGGCTCCGGTCTATGGCTACACCTTC. Translated, it gives CASSEGAPVYGYTF.

This clone was counted between two and nine times. The V and J genes are TRBV2 and TRBJ2-7; the match to TRBD2 covers 8 bases. The CDR3 is made up of 14 amino acids. Germline trimming cut 5 bases from V and 3 bases from J; bases unmatched to any gene: 6. Germline assignment: CDR1 SNHLY and CDR2 FYNNEI. The CDR3 loop reads CASSPRSGVYEQYF. The CDR3 coding sequence is TGTGCCAGCAGTCCTCGTAGCGGGGTCTACGAGCAGTACTTC.

The rearrangement uses TRBV6-1 and TRBJ2-2; 9 nucleotides agree with TRBD1. The CDR3 is made up of 18 amino acids. With V trimmed by 1 base and J by 4 bases, 10 bases remained unmatched. Germline V CDR1 and CDR2: MNHNS, SASEGT. The CDR3 DNA reads as TGTGCCAGCAGTGAAGGGACAGGGGTGACCACGAGCACCGGGGAGCTGTTTTTT. This codes for CASSEGTGVTTSTGELFF.

This clone was seen only once. The V gene is TRBV29-1, the J gene TRBJ1-2, with a tentative D call TRBD1 (6 bases). Germline-derived CDR1 and CDR2 are SQVTM and ANQGSEA. This CDR3 has 12 amino acids. The ends were cut back, 6 bases at V and 4 bases at J, with 12 bases in the middle. CDR3 in DNA: TGCAGCGTCGGGGGGCGTCTCTATGGCTACACCTTC. As protein: CSVGGRLYGYTF.

The chain is built from TRBV6-1 and TRBJ1-2; 9 bases are a match to TRBD1. V dropped 3 bases and J dropped 5; count of bases not matched to a gene: 7. This CDR3 is 15 amino acids long. Germline V gene lookup returns CDR1 MNHNS and CDR2 SASEGT. The CDR3 spells CASSEGLQGAYGYTF. The CDR3 DNA reads as TGTGCCAGCAGTGAGGGGCTACAGGGGGCGTATGGCTACACCTTC.

The V and J genes are TRBV6-5 and TRBJ1-4, with 9 bases lining up with TRBD1. This CDR3 is 15 amino acids long. Germline CDR1 MNHEY, CDR2 SVGAGI. V was clipped by 6 bases and J by 7 bases; unmatched bases: 9. The chain's CDR3 is CASRRATGGAEKLFF. CDR3 nucleotide sequence: TGTGCCAGCAGACGAGCAACAGGGGGCGCTGAAAAACTGTTTTTT.

V gene TRBV28 combines with J gene TRBJ1-1; 7 nucleotides agree with TRBD1. The CDR3 covers 13 residues. Trimming at V came to 6 bases and at J to 5 bases, leaving 6 bases not matched to a gene. In germline, CDR1 is MDHEN, CDR2 SYDVKM. The CDR3 here is CASSITGATEAFF. CDR3 sequence (DNA): TGTGCCAGCAGCATAACAGGGGCAACTGAAGCTTTCTTT.

This CDR3 is CAWGRGTSGRNEQFF. The CDR3 nucleotides read TGTGCCTGGGGTCGCGGGACTAGCGGGAGGAATGAGCAGTTCTTC. The chain links TRBV30 to TRBJ2-1, with 15 bases matching TRBD2. The CDR3 covers 15 residues. The junction had 6 bases not matched to a gene; V was cut back by 5 bases and J by 7 bases. Germline V gene lookup returns CDR1 GTSNPN and CDR2 SVGIG (reference sequence).

The V and J genes are TRBV12-5 and TRBJ2-1; the D gene is possibly TRBD1 (6 bases). Trimming shortened V by 8 bases and J by 2 bases, and 13 bases separated the two germline ends. This CDR3 is built from 14 residues. Germline V gene data show CDR1 as LGHNT and CDR2 as FRNRAP. CDR3 protein: CASTQGRTYNEQFF. CDR3 DNA: TGTGCTAGTACCCAGGGGCGGACCTACAATGAGCAGTTCTTC. The whole variable domain, remainder taken from reference TRBV12-5 and TRBJ2-1, is DARVTQTPRHKVTEMGQEVTMRCQPILGHNTVFWYRQTMMQGLELLAYFRNRAPLDDSGMPKDRFSAEMPDATLATLKIQPSEPRDSAVYFCASTQGRTYNEQFFGPGTRLTVL.

The chain carries TRBV19 and TRBJ1-5; 9 bases match TRBD1. CDR3 size: 16 residues. V shed 4 bases and J 4 bases; nucleotides not matched to a gene: 8. Germline loops: CDR1 LNHDA, CDR2 SQIVND (reference sequence). The CDR3 region has the DNA TGTGCCAGTAGTAGGGGAGGGACAGGGACAAATCAGCCCCAGCATTTT. Its protein product is CASSRGGTGTNQPQHF.

V and J are TRBV6-1 and TRBJ1-1, with 9 bases lining up with TRBD1. The V segment lost 2 bases and the J segment 1 base; nucleotides outside the gene matches: 2. Germline V gives CDR1 MNHNS, CDR2 SASEGT. The CDR3 totals 15 residues. The CDR3 nucleotides read TGTGCCAGCAGTGAAACAGGGGGCACGAACACTGAAGCTTTCTTT. Its protein is CASSETGGTNTEAFF.

This clone was found a few times. The genes are TRBV29-1 and TRBJ2-2; D gene uncertain. V lost 7 bases, J lost 0 bases, and 6 bases lay in between. This CDR3 has 12 residues. Germline V CDR1 and CDR2: SQVTM, ANQGSEA. The CDR3 DNA is TGCAGCGCCAGATCGAACACCGGGGAGCTGTTTTTT. The encoded protein is CSARSNTGELFF.

This clone turned up a few times. The V and J genes are TRBV5-1 and TRBJ1-1; 8 bases are shared with TRBD1. With 1 base clipped from V and 2 bases from J, the junction kept 4 bases outside the gene matches. This CDR3 spans 15 amino acids. The germline V gene encodes CDR1 SGHRS and CDR2 YFSETQ. CDR3 residues: CASSLQGASNTEAFF. In nucleotides, the CDR3 is TGCGCCAGCAGCTTGCAGGGGGCTAGTAACACTGAAGCTTTCTTT.

The chain recombines TRBV9 with TRBJ2-1; TRBD2 matches 8 bases. From germline, CDR1 is SGDLS and CDR2 YYNGEE. Trimming took 7 bases from V and 6 from J; bases not matched to a gene: 3. This CDR3 spans 12 amino acids. CDR3 DNA sequence: TGTGCCAGCGGGACTAGTCGCAATGAGCAGTTCTTC. This gives the protein CASGTSRNEQFF.

This clone has just one count. The V and J genes are TRBV10-1 and TRBJ2-3, with D unresolved. Germline lookup yields CDR1 WNHNN and CDR2 SYGVQD (reference sequence). This CDR3 region has 13 residues. Trimming removed 5 bases at V and 1 base at J, with 7 bases between. In nucleotides, the CDR3 is TGCGCCAGCAGTAGGCAGGGCACAGATACGCAGTATTTT. Translation gives CASSRQGTDTQYF.